This TCR beta chain was documented in a study of cytomegalovirus exposure and HLA in healthy donors. Regarding the study as a whole: Excluded: some indistinguishable V segments such as TRBV6-2 and TRBV6-3. Listed as cytomegalovirus-associated were roughly 180 TCR beta chains. TCR beta V- and J-gene trimming, according to a later analysis, was linked to a missense DCLRE1C variant.

PCR involved 60 Vbeta and 13 Jbeta primers. This table comes from immunoSEQ multiplex PCR, and its TCRdb copy is limited to in-frame clones, with some not included. The sample contains about 83,000 clones, roughly four fifths of which appear only once. Remarks on this clone: Antigen specificity is unknown.

This CDR3 is built from 15 residues. Germline V lookup: CDR1 SNHLY, CDR2 FYNNEI. V is TRBV2 and J is TRBJ2-5; 9 positions match TRBD2. The J call could be wrong; TRBJ2-7 is a better fit for the DNA end. Sequencing was carried out using PBMCs. The clonotype comes from a woman aged 25-40 years in good health and CMV-seronegative. CDR3 residues: CASKASGTRGYEQYF. The DNA of the CDR3 is TGTGCCAGCAAGGCTAGCGGGACTAGAGGCTACGAGCAGTACTTC.